This T cell receptor (beta chain) was documented in a study of graft-versus-host responses after intestinal transplantation. Whole-study context: Multivisceral, liver-intestinal, or isolated intestinal transplants were received by the recipients. Every recipient underwent anti-thymocyte globulin induction, then tacrolimus and steroids for roughly three years.

Overall study results and limits: The study associated peak circulating GvH clone levels with early post-transplant HvG declines. Graft-donor T cell macrochimerism coincided with high graft-versus-host to host-versus-graft clonal ratios in allografts.

A word on this clone: Its matching antigen is unknown.

The CDR3 extends over 12 amino acids. Germline loops: CDR1 MNHNY, CDR2 SVGAGI (reference sequence). V shed 5 bases and J shed 2 bases, with 7 bases lying between them. Clones were sequenced by immunoSEQ multiplex PCR, and TCRdb holds only the in-frame ones, with some missing. The table has over 100,000 clones, around 90% seen once. The clonotype originates from a human donor who was the organ donor for an intestinal transplant. The V call is TRBV6-6, the J call TRBJ2-7, with D uncertain. The source was unstimulated CD4+ T cells sorted from spleen or lymph node cells, collected before transplant. The DNA for the CDR3 is TGTGCCAGCAGTCTGGATACCTACGAGCAGTACTTC. Its protein product is CASSLDTYEQYF.